A single sample is the source of the 15 T cell receptor beta chains below, sequenced in a study of cytomegalovirus exposure and HLA in healthy donors. The PCR contained 60 Vbeta and 13 Jbeta primers. Sequencing was performed with immunoSEQ multiplex PCR; in TCRdb, only in-frame clones are kept and a portion is missing. Of around 200,000 clones listed, around 76% are singletons. The sample comprised PBMCs. The receptors were gathered from a middle-aged man in good health and CMV-seropositive.

The chain is built from TRBV5-6 and TRBJ2-7; TRBD2 is a possible D gene (5 bases). Trimming shortened V by 2 bases and J by 4 bases, and 13 bases separated the two germline ends. CDR1 is SGHDT, CDR2 YYEEEE, per germline. CDR3 length: 14 amino acids. The CDR3 nucleotides are TGTGCCAGCAGCTTCGGCGCCCGGGGATACGAGCAGTACTTC. Its protein is CASSFGARGYEQYF.

The chain has TRBV2 and TRBJ1-5; 10 bases align to TRBD1. The CDR3 runs to 15 residues. Germline CDR1 and CDR2: SNHLY and FYNNEI. The junction had 2 bases not matched to a gene; V was cut back by 4 bases and J by 2 bases. CDR3 sequence (DNA): TGTGCCAGCAGTGGACAGGGGGCCGGCAATCAGCCCCAGCATTTT. It specifies CASSGQGAGNQPQHF.

This rearrangement joins TRBV5-4 to TRBJ1-2; maybe TRBD1 (6 bases). CDR1 is SGHNT, CDR2 YYREEE, per germline (reference sequence). This CDR3 is built from 14 residues. Trimming removed 2 bases at V and 8 bases at J, with 16 bases between. The CDR3 loop reads CASSFLTGIGGYTF. In DNA form, the CDR3 reads TGTGCCAGCAGCTTCCTCACAGGGATTGGGGGCTACACCTTC.

The rearrangement joins TRBV6-5 to TRBJ2-7, with 12 bases lining up with TRBD1. The trim removed 4 bases at V and 6 bases at J, leaving 7 bases unmatched. The CDR3 contains 15 residues. CDR1 and CDR2 from the germline V gene are MNHEY and SVGAGI. The CDR3 nucleotides read TGTGCCAGCAGTTCCACCGGGACAGGGGGCCTCGAGCAGTACTTC. It codes for CASSSTGTGGLEQYF.

The chain combines TRBV4-2 with TRBJ2-7, with D tentatively TRBD1 (6 bases). The germline CDR1 and CDR2 sequences are LGHNA and YNFKEQ. CDR3 size: 16 residues. V lost 3 bases to trimming and J lost 4 bases, with 19 bases between them. The CDR3 nucleotides read TGTGCCAGCAGCCAGTCGGCCCGGGACACTGTTTACGAGCAGTACTTC. Its protein product is CASSQSARDTVYEQYF.

J is TRBJ1-1 and V is TRBV5-1; the match to TRBD1 covers 7 bases. CDR3 length: 19 residues. Trimming took 4 bases from V and 1 from J; bases not matched to a gene: 19. Germline V gene data show CDR1 as SGHRS and CDR2 as YFSETQ. The CDR3 reads CASSPSRQGQTDWNTEAFF. The CDR3 DNA sequence: TGCGCCAGCAGCCCCTCCCGACAGGGACAAACGGACTGGAACACTGAAGCTTTCTTT.

The V gene is TRBV9, the J gene TRBJ2-1; unclear D gene. Between the trimmed V and J ends, which lost 0 bases and 0 bases, there was a span of 7 bases. The CDR3 is 15 residues long. Germline V CDR1 and CDR2: SGDLS, YYNGEE. The DNA of the CDR3 is TGTGCCAGCAGCGTAGTTAGCTCCTCCTACAATGAGCAGTTCTTC. Its translation is CASSVVSSSYNEQFF.

This rearrangement joins TRBV19 to TRBJ2-3, with 11 positions matching TRBD2. After removal of 6 bases from V and 4 bases from J, the junction contained 18 bases not matched to a gene. The CDR3 spans 19 residues. Germline V gene sequence: CDR1 LNHDA, CDR2 SQIVND (reference sequence). The CDR3, as DNA: TGTGCCAGTAGCCGTTCCCTTTCCGAACTAGCGGGAGTTGCAGATACGCAGTATTTT. Amino acids: CASSRSLSELAGVADTQYF.

The CDR3 loop reads CASGLGDFYEQYF. Written as DNA, the CDR3 is TGTGCCAGCGGGCTAGGGGACTTCTACGAGCAGTACTTC. The genes are TRBV7-8 and TRBJ2-5; TRBD2 is a possible D gene (6 bases). The closer fit of TRBJ2-7 to the DNA end suggests the J call may be wrong. The germline V gene has CDR1 SGHVS and CDR2 FQNEAQ. This CDR3 is built from 13 residues.

The chain combines TRBV29-1 with TRBJ1-1; D perhaps matches TRBD1 (6 bases). CDR1 and CDR2 from the germline V gene are SQVTM and ANQGSEA. The CDR3 length is 12 residues. V dropped 4 bases and J dropped 3 bases, with 9 bases sitting between them. Here the CDR3 reads CSVGTDYTEAFF. The DNA of the CDR3 is TGCAGCGTTGGGACAGACTACACTGAAGCTTTCTTT.

The gene calls are TRBV29-1 and TRBJ2-3; 7 nucleotides agree with TRBD2. Germline CDR1 and CDR2: SQVTM and ANQGSEA. The junction had 12 bases not matched to a gene; V was cut back by 1 base and J by 8 bases. The CDR3 runs 15 residues. The CDR3 region is CSVEARGGRGGTQYF. CDR3 bases: TGCAGCGTTGAAGCACGGGGCGGGAGAGGAGGTACGCAGTATTTT.

The J gene is TRBJ2-7, the V gene TRBV7-6; 7 positions agree with TRBD1. Per the germline V gene, CDR1 is SGHVS and CDR2 is FNYEAQ. Germline trimming cut 1 base from V and 0 bases from J; bases unmatched to any gene: 3. The CDR3 covers 15 residues. In DNA form, the CDR3 reads TGTGCCAGCAGCTTAGGAGGGGGCCTCTCCTACGAGCAGTACTTC. Protein product: CASSLGGGLSYEQYF.

The chain carries TRBV10-3 and TRBJ1-2; D possibly corresponds to TRBD1 (5 bases). Germline V gives CDR1 ENHRY, CDR2 SYGVKD. The V end was cut by 6 bases, the J end by 5 bases, with 13 bases between. There are 13 residues in the CDR3. CDR3 in amino acids: CAISQDRQYGYTF. The CDR3 DNA reads TGTGCCATCAGCCAGGATAGACAGTATGGCTACACCTTC.

The chain combines TRBV5-1 with TRBJ2-5, with 7 bases fitting TRBD1. Germline loops: CDR1 SGHRS, CDR2 YFSETQ. This CDR3 spans 14 amino acids. J was trimmed by 2 bases and V by 4 bases; bases with no gene match: 5. CDR3 in DNA: TGCGCCAGCAGCCCGCAGACAGGGCAAGAGACCCAGTACTTC. This gives the protein CASSPQTGQETQYF.

This clone was counted many times. V gene TRBV4-1 combines with J gene TRBJ1-1, with D maybe TRBD1 (5 bases). From germline, CDR1 is MGHRA and CDR2 YSYEKL. The CDR3 spans 14 residues. V lost 3 bases and J lost 4, with 12 bases in between. CDR3 sequence (DNA): TGCGCCAGCAGCCACCCGGGGGGGAGCACTGAAGCTTTCTTT. Translation gives CASSHPGGSTEAFF.